Each of the 29 T cell receptor beta chains below was sequenced from the same sample in a study of blood T cells in healthy people across ages. PCR was performed a second time for roughly 6 to 12 cycles using a sample-barcoded 5' primer and a J-beta primer mix. Each CDR3 protein is one row after TCRdb ran MiXCR on the 5' RACE reads. Among under 800,000 distinct CDR3 sequences listed, approximately 39% were seen once. The specimen sequenced was blood. The receptors here all came from a woman aged 60 to 75 in good health.

Note on this clonotype: One end of the junction fails to match germline, which may point to a read error. The V call is TRBV20-1, the J call TRBJ2-1; the D is unclear. Looked up from germline, CDR1 is DFQATT and CDR2 is SNEGSKA (reference sequence). This CDR3 comprises 13 residues. In DNA, the CDR3 is TGCAGTGCTGGAGATGAGGTCGGAACCGGGCAGTTCTTC. It codes for CSAGDEVGTGQFF.

The chain combines TRBV4-1 with TRBJ2-5; TRBD1 matches 8 bases. The CDR3 loop spans 17 amino acids. The V segment lost 2 bases and the J segment 2 bases; nucleotides outside the gene matches: 10. In germline, CDR1 is MGHRA, CDR2 YSYEKL. DNA for the CDR3: TGCGCCAGCAGCCAACTAAGACAGGGGATGGGGCAAGAGACCCAGTACTTC. It is translated as CASSQLRQGMGQETQYF.

The chain combines TRBV7-8 with TRBJ2-7; TRBD2 matches at 8 bases. With V trimmed by 5 bases and J by 5 bases, 11 bases remained unmatched. Germline V gene lookup returns CDR1 SGHVS and CDR2 FQNEAQ. The CDR3 has 15 amino acids. This chain's CDR3 is CASSPIPGREDEQYF. The CDR3 bases are TGTGCCAGCAGCCCAATCCCCGGGAGGGAAGACGAGCAGTACTTC.

This clonotype has a handful of counts. The rearrangement uses TRBV6-2 or TRBV6-3 and TRBJ2-3, with 8 bases lining up with TRBD2. Trimming took 8 bases from V and 3 from J; bases not matched to a gene: 16. CDR1 and CDR2 (germline): MNHEY, SVGEGT. This CDR3 comprises 17 residues. CDR3 in amino acids: CASGTLISGGATDTQYF. Written as DNA, the CDR3 is TGTGCCAGCGGTACCCTAATCTCCGGGGGGGCGACAGATACGCAGTATTTT.

CDR3 coding DNA: TGCAGTGCTAGAGAACTAGCGGGAGTGCAAGATACGCAGTATTTT. Its translation is CSARELAGVQDTQYF. The V and J genes are TRBV20-1 and TRBJ2-3, with 11 positions matching TRBD2. Germline CDR1 is DFQATT and CDR2 is SNEGSKA (reference sequence). J lost 5 bases, V lost 0 bases, and 4 bases had no gene match. The CDR3 spans 15 residues.

In its sample, this clonotype was seen a few times. The V call is TRBV18, the J call TRBJ1-1; 7 bases agree with TRBD1. This CDR3 has 16 amino acids. Germline V gene lookup returns CDR1 KGHSH and CDR2 LQKENI. V lost 3 bases and J lost 1; bases outside the gene matches: 8. CDR3 in DNA: TGTGCCAGCTCACCCCTGACCGGGACAGCGAACACTGAAGCTTTCTTT. It specifies CASSPLTGTANTEAFF.

The CDR3 DNA is TGTGCCAGCAGTGAGGGCAGGCCCTACGAGCAGTACTTC. It codes for CASSEGRPYEQYF. The chain employs TRBV2 and TRBJ2-4; no clear D gene. With the DNA end fitting TRBJ2-7 better, the J assignment may be wrong. The CDR3 is 13 amino acids. The germline CDR1 and CDR2 sequences are SNHLY and FYNNEI.

This rearrangement joins TRBV19 to TRBJ2-7, with TRBD1 as a possible D gene (6 bases). The DNA end favors TRBJ2-5, so the J call may be wrong. This CDR3 has 15 residues. Per the germline V gene, CDR1 is LNHDA and CDR2 is SQIVND (reference sequence). CDR3 DNA sequence: TGTGCCAGTAGTATATTCGTACAGGGCGCAGAGACCCAGTACTTC. Amino acid sequence: CASSIFVQGAETQYF.

The J gene is TRBJ2-1, the V gene TRBV5-1; 10 positions match TRBD2. Germline V gene lookup returns CDR1 SGHRS and CDR2 YFSETQ. The V and J ends lost 4 bases and 5 bases, in that order; junction bases with no gene match: 12. The CDR3 consists of 17 residues. The CDR3 loop is CASSPGTSADYDNEQFF. The CDR3 nucleotides are TGCGCCAGCAGCCCCGGGACTAGCGCCGACTATGACAATGAGCAGTTCTTC.

This clonotype has a count of ten or more. The junction departs from germline at one end; a sequencing error may be responsible. This chain joins TRBV4-3 and TRBJ1-2, with D perhaps matching TRBD1 (6 bases). The CDR3 loop spans 12 amino acids. Per germline, CDR1 LGHNA and CDR2 YSLEER. The CDR3, as DNA: TGTGCCAGCAGCCAAGACAGGTCTGGCTACACCTTC. Its translation is CASSQDRSGYTF.

This clonotype was detected ten times or more. DNA of the CDR3: TGTGCCAGCAGCTTAGCCCTTCAGCCGACAGATACGCAGTATTTT. This translates into CASSLALQPTDTQYF. J is TRBJ2-3 and V is TRBV7-9, with D uncertain. This CDR3 region has 15 residues. The germline V gene has CDR1 SEHNR and CDR2 FQNEAQ (reference sequence). Trimming pared 0 bases from V and 3 bases from J, leaving 10 bases between.

J is TRBJ2-1 and V is TRBV20-1, with TRBD2 matching over 11 bases. J was trimmed by 3 bases and V by 4 bases; bases with no gene match: 8. CDR1 and CDR2 from the germline V gene are DFQATT and SNEGSKA (reference sequence). This CDR3 has 16 residues. The CDR3 is CSATPTGTSGYNEQFF. In DNA form, the CDR3 reads TGCAGTGCTACTCCCACCGGGACTAGCGGCTACAATGAGCAGTTCTTC.

CDR3 protein: CSARQGMGYEQYF. The CDR3 nucleotides read TGCAGTGCTAGACAGGGAATGGGCTACGAGCAGTACTTC. The chain joins TRBV20-1 to TRBJ2-7; a weak D match, TRBD1 (5 bases). The length of the CDR3 is 13 residues. With 2 bases removed from V and 3 bases from J, the gap between germline ends came to 11 bases. Germline lookup yields CDR1 DFQATT and CDR2 SNEGSKA (reference sequence).

Details on this clonotype: A much larger clone lies a single base off, so this may be a read error. V gene TRBV15 combines with J gene TRBJ2-5; the D gene could be TRBD1 or TRBD2 (6 bases each). Germline V lookup: CDR1 LNHNV, CDR2 YYDKDF (reference sequence). The CDR3 contains 16 residues. V lost 2 bases to trimming and J lost 11 bases, with 24 bases between them. The CDR3: CATSRIKEGRGYGQYF. The CDR3 DNA reads as TGTGCCACCAGCAGAATTAAGGAGGGCAGGGGCTACGGGCAGTACTTC. Filled out from reference TRBV15 and TRBJ2-5, the complete variable domain reads DAMVIQNPRYQVTQFGKPVTLSCSQTLNHNVMYWYQQKSSQAPKLLFHYYDKDFNNEADTPDNFQSRRPNTSFCFLDIRSPGLGDTAMYLCATSRIKEGRGYGQYFGPGTRLLVL.

The table lists this clonotype with many counts. The chain is built from TRBV7-6 and TRBJ2-3; no clear D. Trimming stripped 5 bases from V and 6 bases from J, with 9 bases between. This CDR3 has 12 residues. Germline assignment: CDR1 SGHVS and CDR2 FNYEAQ. The CDR3 region has the DNA TGTGCCAGCAGCCCAACACGGGATACGCAGTATTTT. Translated: CASSPTRDTQYF. The entire variable domain, with the rest obtained from reference TRBV7-6 and TRBJ2-3, is as follows: GAGVSQSPRYKVTKRGQDVALRCDPISGHVSLYWYRQALGQGPEFLTYFNYEAQQDKSGLPNDRFSAERPEGSISTLTIQRTEQRDSAMYRCASSPTRDTQYFGPGTRLTVL.

This clonotype was found a few times. The chain uses TRBV7-2 and TRBJ2-1, with D uncertain. The CDR3 covers 13 residues. Per germline, CDR1 SGHTA and CDR2 FQGNSA. Trimming removed 3 bases from V and 9 bases from J, with 12 bases in between. CDR3 in amino acids: CASSFNWGGEQFF. The CDR3 nucleotides read TGTGCCAGCAGCTTCAACTGGGGTGGTGAGCAGTTCTTC.

The chain employs TRBV7-9 and TRBJ2-5; D could derive from TRBD1 or TRBD2 (7 bases each). The DNA end lines up better with TRBJ2-7; the J call may be wrong. CDR3 size: 15 residues. Germline V CDR1 and CDR2: SEHNR, FQNEAQ (reference sequence). CDR3 coding DNA: TGTGCCAGCAGCATCCAGGGGGGGCACGCCTACGAGCAGTACTTC. Translation: CASSIQGGHAYEQYF.

CDR3 DNA: TGTGCCAGCAGTTTAGAGGGCGGGAGGTATTCGTTTGCGTTCTTC. Protein sequence: CASSLEGGRYSFAFF. This sequence joins TRBV27 and TRBJ2-1; 8 bases agree with TRBD2. V gave up 2 bases and J gave up 15 bases; unmatched junction bases: 15. The V gene's germline CDR1 is MNHEY and CDR2 SMNVEV (reference sequence). This CDR3 region has 15 residues.

DNA for the CDR3: TGCGCCAGCAGCTGTGGGAGGGGCGCGATAGATACGCAGTATTTT. Amino acids: CASSCGRGAIDTQYF. The chain links TRBV5-1 to TRBJ2-3; 7 nucleotides align to TRBD2. The germline V gene encodes CDR1 SGHRS and CDR2 YFSETQ. The ends lost 3 bases at V and 5 bases at J; junction bases unmatched: 9. This CDR3 contains 15 residues.

This clonotype was observed many times. The gene calls are TRBV29-1 and TRBJ2-1; maybe TRBD2 (6 bases). CDR3 length equals 14 residues. Germline V gene data show CDR1 as SQVTM and CDR2 as ANQGSEA. V was pared by 4 bases and J by 9 bases, with 19 bases between. CDR3: CSVARGGVITEQFF. CDR3 DNA sequence: TGCAGCGTTGCGCGGGGTGGGGTGATCACTGAGCAGTTCTTC.

The chain joins TRBV25-1 to TRBJ2-5, with D possibly being TRBD1 (6 bases). Germline CDR1 and CDR2: MGHDK and SYGVNS. The CDR3 spans 13 residues. V lost 9 bases and J 11 bases, leaving 22 bases between the germline ends. CDR3 nucleotides: TGTGCCAGTAGTTCCACAGGGTGGCATGAGCAGTACTTC. Translation gives CASSSTGWHEQYF.

This clonotype was recorded once. The junction differs from germline at one of its ends, possibly a read error. This rearrangement joins TRBV2 to TRBJ2-3; TRBD1 matches 7 bases. The CDR3 is 13 amino acids. The germline V gene has CDR1 SNHLY and CDR2 FYNNEI. The chain's CDR3 is CTSSDPGGDTQYF. Written as DNA, the CDR3 is TGTACCAGCAGTGATCCAGGGGGAGATACGCAGTATTTT.

V is TRBV12-3 or TRBV12-4 and J is TRBJ2-1, with 12 bases identical to TRBD2. V was clipped by 5 bases and J by 6 bases; unmatched bases: 8. CDR3 size: 16 residues. This CDR3 reads CASSTLSSGRANEQFF. CDR3 in DNA: TGTGCCAGCAGTACCCTATCTAGCGGGAGGGCCAATGAGCAGTTCTTC.

This clonotype was recorded a few times. The V call is TRBV20-1, the J call TRBJ2-2; 14 nucleotides line up with TRBD2. CDR3 length equals 16 residues. The germline V gene encodes CDR1 DFQATT and CDR2 SNEGSKA (reference sequence). J lost 5 bases, V lost 5 bases, and 7 bases had no gene match. In DNA, the CDR3 is TGCAGTGCTTCCGGGACTAGCGGGAGTCTGACCGGGGAGCTGTTTTTT. Protein product: CSASGTSGSLTGELFF.

CDR3 DNA sequence: TGTGCCAGCCTAAAGATCGGATCTGGGGCCAACGTCCTGACTTTC. It translates to CASLKIGSGANVLTF. The chain recombines TRBV28 with TRBJ2-6; D is ambiguous. Germline V gene data show CDR1 as MDHEN and CDR2 as SYDVKM. Trimming took 8 bases from V and 1 from J, leaving 12 bases between them. CDR3 length: 15 amino acids.

The rearrangement uses TRBV20-1 and TRBJ1-5; no clear D gene. The V end was cut by 3 bases, the J end by 0 bases, with 9 bases between. This CDR3 spans 14 amino acids. Germline CDR1 and CDR2: DFQATT and SNEGSKA (reference sequence). DNA of the CDR3: TGCAGTGCTAGGGCGGGAAATAGCAATCAGCCCCAGCATTTT. Its protein is CSARAGNSNQPQHF.

The gene calls are TRBV11-3 and TRBJ2-5, with 10 bases aligning to TRBD2. The CDR3 totals 16 residues. The J segment lost 2 bases and the V segment lost 6 bases, leaving 9 bases of the junction unmatched. CDR1 is SGHNT and CDR2 is YENEEA in the germline V gene. CDR3 nucleotides: TGTGCCAGCAGTCCGGGACTAGCGTCAACTCAAGAGACCCAGTACTTC. Protein sequence: CASSPGLASTQETQYF.

The genes are TRBV6-2 or TRBV6-3 and TRBJ2-3; tentative D call: TRBD1 (7 bases). CDR1 is MNHEY and CDR2 is SVGEGT in the germline V gene. The length of the CDR3 is 15 residues. Trimming shortened V by 8 bases and J by 4 bases, and 19 bases separated the two germline ends. The chain's CDR3 is CASEAQGGLADTQYF. The CDR3 DNA reads as TGTGCCAGCGAGGCCCAGGGGGGCCTCGCAGATACGCAGTATTTT.

The CDR3 DNA sequence: TGTGCCAGCAGCTTAGATACAGAGGCGATCAATCAGCCCCAGCATTTT. Amino acids: CASSLDTEAINQPQHF. This chain connects TRBV7-9 to TRBJ1-5; D gene ambiguous. V was trimmed by 1 base and J by 3 bases, leaving 13 bases between them. Germline CDR1 reads SEHNR; CDR2 reads FQNEAQ (reference sequence). CDR3 length equals 16 residues.